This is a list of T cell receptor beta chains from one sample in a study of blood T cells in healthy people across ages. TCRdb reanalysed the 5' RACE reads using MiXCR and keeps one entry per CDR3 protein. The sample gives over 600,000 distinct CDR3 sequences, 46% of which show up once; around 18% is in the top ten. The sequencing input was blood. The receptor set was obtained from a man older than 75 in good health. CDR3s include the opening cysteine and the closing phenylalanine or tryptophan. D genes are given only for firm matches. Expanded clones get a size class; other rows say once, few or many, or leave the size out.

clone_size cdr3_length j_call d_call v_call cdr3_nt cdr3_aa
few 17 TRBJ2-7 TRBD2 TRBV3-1 TGTGCCAGCAGCCAACCGGGACTAGCGGGAGTCTCCTACGAGCAGTACTTC CASSQPGLAGVSYEQYF
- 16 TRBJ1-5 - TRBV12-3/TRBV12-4 TGTACCAGCACCACTCTCTGGGGACATAGCAATCAGCCCCAGCATTTT CTSTTLWGHSNQPQHF
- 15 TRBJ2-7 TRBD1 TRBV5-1 TGCGCCAGCAGCGCCGCAGGGGGTCCGCTCTACGAGCAGTACTTC CASSAAGGPLYEQYF
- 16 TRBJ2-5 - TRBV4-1 TGCGCCAGCAGCCAAGTCCCATGGGGGGCCCAAGAGACCCAGTACTTC CASSQVPWGAQETQYF
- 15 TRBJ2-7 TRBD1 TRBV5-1 TGCGCCAGCAGCTTATCAGGGGGATGGGCCTACGAGCAGTACTTC CASSLSGGWAYEQYF
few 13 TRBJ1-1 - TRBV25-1 TGTGCCAGCAGTGAATGGGGGAACACTGAAGCTTTCTTT CASSEWGNTEAFF
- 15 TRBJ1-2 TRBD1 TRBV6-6 TGTGCCAGCAGTTACGGGGACAGGGATAGGAATGGCTACACCTTC CASSYGDRDRNGYTF
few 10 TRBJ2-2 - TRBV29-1 TGCAGCGTTGGAAATGGGGAGCTGTTTTTT CSVGNGELFF
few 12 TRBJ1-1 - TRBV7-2 TGTGCCAGCAGCCCCGGGGGGGGTGAAGCTTTCTTT CASSPGGGEAFF
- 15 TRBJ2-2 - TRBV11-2 TGTGCCAGCAGTTGGTCCGTGGGAGACACCGGGGAGCTGTTTTTT CASSWSVGDTGELFF
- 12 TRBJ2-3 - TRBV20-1 TGCAGTGCTGCGATTAACACAGATACGCAGTATTTT CSAAINTDTQYF
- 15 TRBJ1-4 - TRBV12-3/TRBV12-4 TGTGCCAGCATAGGAGGCTTCGGCACTAATGAAAAACTGTTTTTT CASIGGFGTNEKLFF
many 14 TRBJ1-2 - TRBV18 TGTGCCAGCTCACCGGGACAAGAAAACTATGGCTACACCTTC CASSPGQENYGYTF